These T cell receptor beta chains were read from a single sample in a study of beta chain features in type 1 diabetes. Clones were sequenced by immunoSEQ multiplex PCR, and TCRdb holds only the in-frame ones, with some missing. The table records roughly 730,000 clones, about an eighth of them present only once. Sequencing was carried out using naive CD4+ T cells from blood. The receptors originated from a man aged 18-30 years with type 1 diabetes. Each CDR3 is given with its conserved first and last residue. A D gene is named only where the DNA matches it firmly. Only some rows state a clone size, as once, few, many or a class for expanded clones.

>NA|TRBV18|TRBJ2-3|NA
CASSPRSGDTQYF
TGTGCCAGCTCACCACGATCGGGAGATACGCAGTATTTT
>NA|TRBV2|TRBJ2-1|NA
CASSVRDISEGEQFF
TGTGCCAGCAGTGTTCGGGACATATCAGAGGGGGAGCAGTTCTTC
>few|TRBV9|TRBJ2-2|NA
CASSASWIAANTGELFF
TGTGCCAGCAGCGCCTCTTGGATAGCTGCGAACACCGGGGAGCTGTTTTTT
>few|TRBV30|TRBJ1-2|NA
CAWSEKAYGYTF
TGTGCCTGGAGTGAGAAGGCATATGGCTACACCTTC
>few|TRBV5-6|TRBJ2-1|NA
CASSWGRPGGEQFF
TGTGCCAGCAGCTGGGGACGTCCTGGGGGTGAGCAGTTCTTC
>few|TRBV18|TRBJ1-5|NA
CASSPNRDQPQHF
TGTGCCAGCTCACCAAACAGGGATCAGCCCCAGCATTTT
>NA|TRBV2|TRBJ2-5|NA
CASSEGSQETQYF
TGTGCCAGCAGTGAGGGCAGCCAAGAGACCCAGTACTTC
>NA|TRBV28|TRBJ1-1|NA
CATDMTQVNTEAFF
TGTGCCACCGATATGACACAGGTAAACACTGAAGCTTTCTTT
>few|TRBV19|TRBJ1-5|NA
CASRQGDQPQHF
TGTGCCAGTAGGCAGGGTGATCAGCCCCAGCATTTT
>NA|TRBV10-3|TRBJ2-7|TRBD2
CAISETSGGAGLEQYF
TGTGCCATCAGTGAGACTAGCGGGGGGGCCGGACTCGAGCAGTACTTC
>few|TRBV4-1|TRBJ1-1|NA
CASSQEGALLTEAFF
TGCGCCAGCAGCCAAGAAGGAGCCCTGTTGACTGAAGCTTTCTTT
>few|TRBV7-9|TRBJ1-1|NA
CASSQGTEAFF
TGTGCCAGCAGCCAGGGGACTGAAGCTTTCTTT
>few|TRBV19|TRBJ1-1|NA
CASSIVENTEAFF
TGTGCCAGTAGTATAGTGGAGAACACTGAAGCTTTCTTT
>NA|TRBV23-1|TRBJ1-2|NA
CASMTRETNYGYTF
TGCGCCAGCATGACAAGGGAAACTAACTATGGCTACACCTTC
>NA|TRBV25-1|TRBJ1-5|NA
CASSGGRGNQPQHF
TGTGCCAGCAGTGGGGGCAGGGGCAATCAGCCCCAGCATTTT
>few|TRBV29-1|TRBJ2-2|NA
CSVDTNTGELFF
TGCAGCGTAGATACGAACACCGGGGAGCTGTTTTTT
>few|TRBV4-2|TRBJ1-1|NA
CASSQSIFGTEAFF
TGTGCCAGCAGCCAGAGTATCTTTGGGACTGAAGCTTTCTTT
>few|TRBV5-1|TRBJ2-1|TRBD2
CASSLDGGGHPLDSEQFF
TGCGCCAGCAGCTTGGACGGCGGGGGGCACCCTTTGGATAGTGAGCAGTTCTTC
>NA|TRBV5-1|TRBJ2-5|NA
CASSDSQETQYF
TGCGCCAGCAGCGACTCCCAAGAGACCCAGTACTTC
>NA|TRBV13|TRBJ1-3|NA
CASSSAGGGNTIYF
TGTGCCAGCAGCTCGGCCGGTGGTGGAAACACCATATATTTT
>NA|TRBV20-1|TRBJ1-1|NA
CSGVENTEAFF
TGCAGTGGGGTGGAGAACACTGAAGCTTTCTTT
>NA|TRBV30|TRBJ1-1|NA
CACITGIGTEAFF
TGTGCCTGCATAACAGGGATCGGCACTGAAGCTTTCTTT
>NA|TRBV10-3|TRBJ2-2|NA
CAISGTGNTGELFF
TGTGCCATCAGTGGGACGGGGAACACCGGGGAGCTGTTTTTT
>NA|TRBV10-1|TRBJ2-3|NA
CASSEVGPDTQYF
TGCGCCAGCAGTGAGGTAGGGCCAGATACGCAGTATTTT
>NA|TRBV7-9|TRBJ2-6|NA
CASSFGAGANVLTF
TGTGCCAGCAGCTTCGGTGCTGGGGCCAACGTCCTGACTTTC
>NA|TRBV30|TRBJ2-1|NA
CAWSVGLLEDEQFF
TGTGCCTGGAGTGTCGGACTACTGGAGGATGAGCAGTTCTTC
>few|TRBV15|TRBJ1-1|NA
CATSRDQGRDTEAFF
TGTGCCACCAGCAGAGATCAGGGAAGGGACACTGAAGCTTTCTTT
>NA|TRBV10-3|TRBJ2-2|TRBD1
CAINRQGALTGELFF
TGTGCCATCAATAGACAGGGGGCGCTCACCGGGGAGCTGTTTTTT
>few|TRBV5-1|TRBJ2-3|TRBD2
CASSLASGSTDTQYF
TGCGCCAGCAGCCTCGCTAGCGGGAGCACAGATACGCAGTATTTT
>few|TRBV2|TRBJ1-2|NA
CASSWDTPRYTF
TGTGCCAGCAGTTGGGACACCCCGCGCTACACCTTC
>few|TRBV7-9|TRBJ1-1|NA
CASSLAHGGLNTEAFF
TGTGCCAGCAGCTTAGCCCACGGAGGCCTGAACACTGAAGCTTTCTTT
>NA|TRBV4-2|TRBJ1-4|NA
CASSQVPGDRSVF
TGTGCCAGCAGCCAAGTCCCAGGCGACCGCAGCGTTTTT
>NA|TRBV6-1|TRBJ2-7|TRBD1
CASSGTGGVDEQYF
TGTGCCAGCTCCGGGACAGGGGGCGTGGACGAGCAGTACTTC
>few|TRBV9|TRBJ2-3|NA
CASSVGGHTDTQYF
TGTGCCAGCAGCGTAGGGGGACATACAGATACGCAGTATTTT
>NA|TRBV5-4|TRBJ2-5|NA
CASSLGGPSQETQYF
TGTGCCAGCAGCCTGGGGGGGCCAAGCCAAGAGACCCAGTACTTC
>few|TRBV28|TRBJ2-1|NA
CASSSFGGGTYNEQFF
TGTGCCAGCAGTTCCTTTGGTGGCGGTACCTACAATGAGCAGTTCTTC
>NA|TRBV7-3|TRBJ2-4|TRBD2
CASSSAGENIQYF
TGTGCCAGCAGCTCCGCGGGGGAAAACATTCAGTACTTC
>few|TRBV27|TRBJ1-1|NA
CASSLSGPQTEAFF
TGTGCCAGCAGTTTATCGGGACCGCAGACTGAAGCTTTCTTT
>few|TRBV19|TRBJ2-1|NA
CASSQTDSLGQFF
TGTGCCAGTAGCCAGACGGACAGCCTAGGGCAGTTCTTC
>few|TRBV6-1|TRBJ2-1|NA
CASRVSLGAYNEQFF
TGTGCCAGCAGGGTCAGCTTGGGGGCATACAATGAGCAGTTCTTC
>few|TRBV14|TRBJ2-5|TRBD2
CASSQERGILAGGEETQYF
TGTGCCAGCAGCCAAGAACGTGGTATACTGGCGGGGGGAGAAGAGACCCAGTACTTC
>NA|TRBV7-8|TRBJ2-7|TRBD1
CASSLEDRGPFYEQYF
TGTGCCAGCAGCTTAGAGGACAGGGGACCATTCTACGAGCAGTACTTC
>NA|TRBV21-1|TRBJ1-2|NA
CASSRGRNYGYTF
TGTGCCAGCAGCAGGGGCAGAAACTATGGCTACACCTTC
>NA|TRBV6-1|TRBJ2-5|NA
CASSEPRDTQYF
TGTGCCAGCAGTGAGCCCCGGGACACCCAGTACTTC
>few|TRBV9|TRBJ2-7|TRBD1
CASSVRRTGGTYEQYF
TGTGCCAGCAGCGTAAGGAGGACAGGGGGGACCTACGAGCAGTACTTC
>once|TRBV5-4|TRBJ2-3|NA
CASSQDTDTQYF
TGTGCCAGCAGCCAAGACACAGATACGCAGTATTTT
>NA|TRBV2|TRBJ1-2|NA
CASSEAGQSYGYTF
TGTGCCAGCAGTGAAGCGGGCCAGAGCTATGGCTACACCTTC
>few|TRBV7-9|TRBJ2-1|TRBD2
CASNQRGSSYNEQFF
TGTGCCAGCAACCAGCGGGGGAGCTCCTACAATGAGCAGTTCTTC
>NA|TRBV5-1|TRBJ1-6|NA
CASSSKDLNSPLHF
TGCGCCAGCAGCTCCAAGGACCTTAATTCACCCCTCCACTTT
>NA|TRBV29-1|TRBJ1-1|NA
CSVPVGRAEAFF
TGCAGCGTCCCGGTCGGTCGGGCTGAAGCTTTCTTT
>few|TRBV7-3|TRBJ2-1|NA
CASSLGAGHYNEQFF
TGTGCCAGCAGTCTAGGTGCGGGGCACTACAATGAGCAGTTCTTC
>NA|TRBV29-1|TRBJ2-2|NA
CSVEDLPGELFF
TGCAGCGTTGAAGATCTCCCCGGGGAGCTGTTTTTT
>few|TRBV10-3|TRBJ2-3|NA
CAISAEGVRTDTQYF
TGTGCCATCAGTGCCGAGGGCGTGCGCACAGATACGCAGTATTTT
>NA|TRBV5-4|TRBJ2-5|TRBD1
CASSPQGAGETQYF
TGTGCCAGCAGCCCCCAGGGGGCTGGGGAGACCCAGTACTTC
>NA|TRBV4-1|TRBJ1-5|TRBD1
CASRQQTGLSQPQHF
TGCGCCAGCAGACAACAGACAGGGTTAAGTCAGCCCCAGCATTTT